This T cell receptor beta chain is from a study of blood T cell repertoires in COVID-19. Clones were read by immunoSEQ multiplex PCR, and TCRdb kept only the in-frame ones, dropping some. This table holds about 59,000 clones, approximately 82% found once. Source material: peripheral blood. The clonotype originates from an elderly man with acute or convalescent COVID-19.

The CDR3 nucleotides are TGTGCCAGCAGACCTAGCGGGAGTTACGAGCAGTACTTC. Translation: CASRPSGSYEQYF. The V call is TRBV6-2 or TRBV6-3, the J call TRBJ2-7; TRBD2 matches 10 bases. CDR1 MNHEY and CDR2 SVGEGT come from the germline V gene. The CDR3 covers 13 residues. The ends lost 6 bases at V and 4 bases at J; junction bases unmatched: 3.